This T cell receptor beta chain was identified in a study of blood T cells in healthy people across ages (dated by TCRdb to about 2015). General notes on the study: In model experiments, template switching captured about one uniquely barcoded TCR beta cDNA molecule for every two T cells. To track age-related changes in TCR beta repertoire diversity, the study relied on deep sequencing normalized with unique cDNA molecular identifiers. Four age groups were formed from the donors: young (average approximately 15 years), middle-aged (around 37), aged (over 55) and long-lived (less than 85). Donors of different ages were randomly distributed across sequencing lanes to avoid experimental bias. Using the same blood draw, the study looked at two additional independent replicas of 1 million unique cDNA reads for two donors, one aged 18 to 30 and the other aged 80 or older.

Receptors were amplified or captured by 5' RACE. The sequencer listed for this sample is Illumina HiSeq 2500. The second PCR ran for about 7 to 11 cycles and used a J-beta primer mix along with a sample-barcoded 5' primer. Each TCR beta cDNA molecule received a unique molecular identifier from a template-switch 5' adaptor carrying 12 random nucleotides. Each sample yielded at least 2.5 million CDR3-containing paired-end reads. First-strand cDNA synthesis was performed from all RNA using the Mint cDNA synthesis kit, with priming by a TRBC-specific oligonucleotide. After uracil-DNA glycosylase treatment, a first 18-cycle PCR used universal primers M1SS and BC2_uni_R on all cDNA. The authors' pipeline ran thus. For normalization, 1 million high-quality reads were randomly selected from each sample, with every read carrying a distinct molecular identifier. Reads sharing molecular identifiers were discarded rather than binned into consensus sequences. MiTCR, run with a Q25 quality threshold and the strictest error-elimination algorithm, handled CDR3 identification, clonotype clustering and error correction. A nonparametric unseen species model using Euler transformation provided a lower-bound estimate of total TCR beta diversity. The public sequencing data were trimmed at Q25 with fastp and processed into clonotypes with MiXCR by TCRdb, which kept only in-frame beta chains. Identical CDR3 protein sequences are pooled into one entry, listed with their most common genes and DNA. It is TCRdb's table, rather than the study itself, that gives the V and J calls and clone size. Across this sample there are hundreds of thousands of distinct CDR3 sequences, with around half seen only once. 20% to 25% of the sample is taken by the ten largest.

On the study overall, not on this receptor specifically: Estimates of total diversity from one million sequenced T cells were regarded as lower bounds and underestimates. Since profiling was done on bulk unsorted PBMCs, naive and antigen-experienced compartments could not be conclusively compared. Compared with the aged group, more naive CD4+ T cells, fewer expanded clones and increased TCR diversity were shown by the long-lived group, suggesting age selection. As age increased, observed TCR beta diversity per million T cells dropped in a roughly linear way, and a significant reduction was already evident by age 40. A strong correlation was found between observed TCR beta diversity and the percentage of naive T cells measured by flow cytometry. Because the CMV infection status of the donors was unknown, age-related changes in expanded clonotypes may potentially have been confounded.

V is cut by 1 base and J by 8 bases, and the space between the germline ends is 11 bases. CDR1 SEHNR and CDR2 FQNEAQ were looked up in the germline V gene (reference sequence). The CDR3 numbers 13 residues from cysteine through phenylalanine. Only the CDR3 DNA is retained, 39 bases long and in frame from the first base. This clonotype appeared a few times. It lacks a known antigen. Per-base qualities were not stored, and no clone one base away is much larger. Donors were 39 systemically healthy Caucasian individuals from Russia aged roughly 6 to 100 years. Approximately 9.7 milliliters of peripheral blood were drawn from each donor into EDTA-treated Vacutainer tubes. Ficoll-Paque density-gradient centrifugation was used to isolate PBMCs, with at least 6 million obtained per sample. Total RNA, at least 5 micrograms per sample, was extracted from PBMCs with Trizol reagent. For every donor, an aliquot of PBMCs went through flow cytometry to measure the percentages of naive CD45RAhigh/CD27high T cells.

Recombination linked TRBV7-9 to TRBJ1-2; no confident D gene assignment can be made. The sequence derives from a man older than 75 in good health. Sequenced: blood. The CDR3 region reads CASSLGQASGYTF. In nucleotides, the sequence is TGTGCCAGCAGCTTAGGTCAGGCCAGCGGCTACACCTTC.